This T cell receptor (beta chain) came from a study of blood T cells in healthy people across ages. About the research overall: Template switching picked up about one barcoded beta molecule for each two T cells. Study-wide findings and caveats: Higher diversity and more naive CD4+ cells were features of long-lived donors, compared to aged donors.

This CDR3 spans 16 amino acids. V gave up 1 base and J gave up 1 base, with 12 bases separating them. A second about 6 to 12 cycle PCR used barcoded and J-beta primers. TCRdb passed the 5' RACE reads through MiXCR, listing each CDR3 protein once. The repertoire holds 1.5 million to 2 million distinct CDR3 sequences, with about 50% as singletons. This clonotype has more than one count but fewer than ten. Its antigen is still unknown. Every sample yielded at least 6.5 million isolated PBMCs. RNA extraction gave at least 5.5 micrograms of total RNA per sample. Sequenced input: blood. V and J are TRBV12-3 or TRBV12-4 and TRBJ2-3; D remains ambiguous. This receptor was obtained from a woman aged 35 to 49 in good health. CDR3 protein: CASSLVGNVGTDTQYF. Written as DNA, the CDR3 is TGTGCCAGCAGTTTAGTGGGTAACGTCGGCACAGATACGCAGTATTTT.